This section outlines one TCR beta chain sequence together with its context. The sample originates from a study of CD8 T cells in ankylosing spondylitis. In making TCR beta libraries, quantitative 5'-RACE with molecular barcodes was used. TCRdb reprocessed the 5' RACE reads via MiXCR and lists one record per CDR3 protein. The sample holds hundreds of thousands of distinct CDR3 sequences, about 20% seen once. The clonotype comes from a female donor with ankylosing spondylitis or in good health (not recorded which). Sequenced material: blood, either unsorted or a sorted T cell fraction (not recorded which).

The CDR3 region is CASSMSGSGIQYF. The DNA of the CDR3 is TGTGCCAGCAGTATGAGCGGGAGTGGCATTCAGTACTTC. V and J are TRBV28 and TRBJ2-4; 8 nucleotides agree with TRBD2. With 5 bases clipped from V and 9 bases from J, the junction kept 6 bases outside the gene matches. Germline loops: CDR1 MDHEN, CDR2 SYDVKM. This CDR3 has 13 residues.